Following are 11 T cell receptor beta chains from one sample sequenced in a study of Graves' ophthalmopathy and Graves' hyperthyroidism. TCR beta CDR3 regions were amplified from RNA transcripts. RT-PCR with HTBI primers came first, then second-round multiplex PCR. TCRdb passed the multiplex PCR reads through MiXCR, listing each CDR3 protein once. There are about 400,000 distinct CDR3 sequences in the sample; 15% to 20% occur only once, and 1.6% lies in the top ten. Sequenced material: peripheral blood. These receptors all stem from a young woman with Graves' ophthalmopathy.

This clonotype was detected only a few times. The chain combines TRBV9 with TRBJ2-7; either TRBD1 or TRBD2 may fit D (5 bases each). Germline CDR1 and CDR2: SGDLS and YYNGEE. The ends were cut back, 0 bases at V and 7 bases at J, with 29 bases in the middle. This CDR3 is built from 19 residues. The chain's CDR3 is CASSVAEGPPLYTSGEQYF. The CDR3 DNA sequence: TGTGCCAGCAGCGTAGCTGAGGGACCCCCTCTCTATACTAGTGGAGAGCAGTACTTC.

This clonotype was found many times. CDR3 sequence: CASSYLPGGFLEQYF. The DNA for the CDR3 is TGTGCCAGCAGTTACCTCCCGGGGGGCTTTTTGGAGCAGTACTTC. The chain employs TRBV6-2 or TRBV6-3 and TRBJ2-7; weak D call: TRBD2 (7 bases). This CDR3 contains 15 residues. Germline V CDR1 and CDR2: MNHEY, SVGEGT. V gave up 2 bases and J gave up 7 bases, with 18 bases separating them.

In DNA, the CDR3 is TGTGCCAGCAGCACCTGGGCCTCGACTAACTATGGCTACACCTTC. Protein sequence: CASSTWASTNYGYTF. The chain has TRBV6-2 or TRBV6-3 and TRBJ1-2; D uncertain. This CDR3 region has 15 residues. V lost 6 bases to trimming and J lost 0 bases, with 14 bases between them. Germline values: CDR1 MNHEY, CDR2 SVGEGT.

There are a few counts of this clonotype. The V call is TRBV12-3 or TRBV12-4, the J call TRBJ2-5, with 10 nucleotides matching TRBD1. J was trimmed by 7 bases and V by 6 bases; bases with no gene match: 20. The CDR3 has 18 residues. CDR3 DNA sequence: TGTGCCAGCAGCCCGCCGGGACAGGGGTTCTCCAGGTGGGGGACCCAGTACTTC. This encodes CASSPPGQGFSRWGTQYF.

This clonotype occurred a few times. The chain carries TRBV6-1 and TRBJ2-7; 8 positions agree with TRBD1. There are 14 residues in the CDR3. With 7 bases clipped from V and 4 bases from J, the junction kept 9 bases outside the gene matches. Germline V gene sequence: CDR1 MNHNS, CDR2 SASEGT. CDR3 bases: TGTGCCAGCACCGAGGACAGGGACGGGTACGAGCAGTACTTC. Its protein product is CASTEDRDGYEQYF.

This clonotype has ten or more counts. The genes are TRBV19 and TRBJ2-2, with 9 nucleotides matching TRBD1. Losses at the gene ends were 5 bases for V and 7 bases for J; bases not matched to a gene: 14. The CDR3 spans 17 residues. Per germline, CDR1 LNHDA and CDR2 SQIVND (reference sequence). The CDR3 is CASSLTTTGGRYGELFF. The CDR3 coding sequence is TGTGCCAGTAGTCTCACCACCACAGGGGGCCGATACGGGGAGCTGTTTTTT.

The table lists this clonotype with many counts. The chain has TRBV28 and TRBJ1-3; D is unresolved. CDR1 is MDHEN, CDR2 SYDVKM, per germline. With 3 bases removed from V and 0 bases from J, the gap between germline ends came to 12 bases. This CDR3 comprises 16 residues. The CDR3, as DNA: TGTGCCAGCAGTTTGTTTGGTTGGACCTCTGGAAACACCATATATTTT. Translating it yields CASSLFGWTSGNTIYF.

This clonotype was detected only a few times. This chain joins TRBV11-2 and TRBJ1-6, with no clear D. The CDR3 is made up of 17 amino acids. CDR1 and CDR2 from the germline V gene are SGHAT and FQNNGV. With 1 base removed from V and 11 bases from J, the gap between germline ends came to 21 bases. CDR3 residues: CASSLVSSVWTPPPLHF. DNA of the CDR3: TGTGCCAGCAGCTTAGTTTCCTCTGTCTGGACTCCTCCACCCCTCCACTTT.

Many counts were recorded for this clonotype. With a much larger clone just one base away, this may be a read error. The V gene is TRBV11-2, the J gene TRBJ2-7, with TRBD2 matching over 7 bases. The germline gives CDR1 SGHAT, CDR2 FQNNGV. The CDR3 is 13 residues long. Trimming cost V 5 bases and J 2 bases; bases outside gene matches: 3. The CDR3 region is CASSVGLAYEQYF. CDR3 nucleotides: TGTGCCAGCAGCGTAGGACTAGCCTACGAGCAGTACTTC.

CDR3: CASSVQEKNEAFF. For the CDR3, the DNA is TGTGCCAGCAGCGTTCAGGAGAAAAATGAAGCTTTCTTT. This chain connects TRBV6-2 or TRBV6-3 to TRBJ1-1; D gene unclear. The V end lost 6 bases, the J end lost 7 bases, and 15 bases lay between the germline ends. Germline V gene sequence: CDR1 MNHEY, CDR2 SVGEGT. The CDR3 consists of 13 residues.

J is TRBJ1-6 and V is TRBV6-4, with 8 bases fitting TRBD1. J was trimmed by 5 bases and V by 6 bases; bases with no gene match: 6. CDR1 MRHNA and CDR2 SNTAGT come from the germline V gene. The CDR3 runs 15 residues. CDR3 coding DNA: TGTGCCAGCAGACCAGCGGACAGGGATAATTCACCCCTCCACTTT. The encoded protein is CASRPADRDNSPLHF.